Shown below are 24 T cell receptor beta chains from a single sample sequenced in a study of cytomegalovirus exposure and HLA in healthy donors. The PCR made use of 60 Vbeta and 13 Jbeta primers. Using immunoSEQ multiplex PCR, the repertoire was profiled, and TCRdb retains in-frame clones only, with some absent. The table lists hundreds of thousands of clones, about 80% of them singletons. The sample taken for sequencing was PBMCs. These receptors came from a man aged 35 to 55 in good health and CMV-seropositive.

J is TRBJ2-7 and V is TRBV6-1; 8 bases map to TRBD2. CDR1 and CDR2 (germline): MNHNS, SASEGT. Trimming at V came to 5 bases and at J to 5 bases, leaving 5 bases not matched to a gene. The CDR3 runs to 13 residues. DNA for the CDR3: TGTGCCAGCAGTACCCCAGCGGGAGACGAGCAGTACGTC. Translating gives CASSTPAGDEQYV.

V is TRBV25-1 and J is TRBJ1-2, with D tentatively TRBD1 (6 bases). Germline assignment: CDR1 MGHDK and CDR2 SYGVNS. CDR3 length: 14 residues. Between the trimmed V and J ends, which lost 8 bases and 3 bases, there was a span of 16 bases. CDR3 region: CASSLGGADYGYTF. In nucleotides, the CDR3 is TGTGCCAGCTCCCTGGGGGGGGCTGACTATGGCTACACCTTC.

There are a few counts of this clone. V is TRBV5-5 and J is TRBJ2-5, with D unresolved. Germline V gene sequence: CDR1 SGHKS, CDR2 YYEKEE (reference sequence). The V end lost 0 bases, the J end lost 2 bases, and 17 bases lay between the germline ends. There are 17 residues in the CDR3. In nucleotides, the CDR3 is TGTGCCAGCAGCTTGGGGAGAGTCGGCCGATCTCAAGAGACCCAGTACTTC. This encodes CASSLGRVGRSQETQYF. Full variable domain (missing parts from reference TRBV5-5 and TRBJ2-5): DAGVTQSPTHLIKTRGQQVTLRCSPISGHKSVSWYQQVLGQGPQFIFQYYEKEERGRGNFPDRFSARQFPNYSSELNVNALLLGDSALYLCASSLGRVGRSQETQYFGPGTRLLVL.

This chain connects TRBV7-2 to TRBJ2-1; D is unresolved. Germline V gene data show CDR1 as SGHTA and CDR2 as FQGNSA. The ends were cut back, 1 base at V and 8 bases at J, with 18 bases in the middle. The CDR3 has 16 residues. The CDR3 loop reads CASSLGSGFSRDEQFF. The DNA for the CDR3 is TGTGCCAGCAGCTTAGGGTCCGGATTCTCTCGGGATGAGCAGTTCTTC.

This chain links TRBV4-1 with TRBJ2-3; 8 bases fit TRBD2. Germline V CDR1 and CDR2: MGHRA, YSYEKL. J gave up 3 bases and V 2 bases, and 13 bases lay outside the gene matches. This CDR3 has 18 amino acids. CDR3 DNA: TGCGCCAGCAGCCAACTCCCAGGGGCGGCTAGCGGGACAGATACGCAGTATTTT. It encodes CASSQLPGAASGTDTQYF.

The chain employs TRBV5-1 and TRBJ1-2, with TRBD1 matching over 9 bases. The ends lost 1 base at V and 5 bases at J; junction bases unmatched: 6. CDR1 SGHRS and CDR2 YFSETQ come from the germline V gene. The CDR3 spans 15 residues. CDR3 bases: TGCGCCAGCAGCTTGTCACAGGGGGCATATTATGGCTACACCTTC. Its translation is CASSLSQGAYYGYTF.

The CDR3 sequence: CSVRTDANTEAFF. The CDR3 nucleotides are TGCAGCGTTCGGACAGACGCCAACACTGAAGCTTTCTTT. The genes are TRBV29-1 and TRBJ1-1; D is possibly TRBD1 (6 bases). V lost 5 bases, J lost 2 bases, and 12 bases lay in between. The CDR3 has 13 amino acids. The V gene's germline CDR1 is SQVTM and CDR2 ANQGSEA.

The chain links TRBV21-1 to TRBJ2-6; TRBD1, the D gene given by the table, was not confirmed from the DNA. TRBV21-1 is a known pseudogene. The CDR3 sequence is 17 residues long. CDR3 sequence reads: CASSNRRSHSGANVLTF. The CDR3 nucleotides read TGTGCCAGCAGCAACAGGCGCAGTCACTCTGGGGCCAACGTCCTGACTTTC.

This clone was seen only once. The chain uses TRBV28 and TRBJ1-1, with 7 bases that match TRBD1. The trim removed 4 bases at V and 1 base at J, leaving 6 bases unmatched. Germline V gene sequence: CDR1 MDHEN, CDR2 SYDVKM. The CDR3 length is 15 residues. In nucleotides, the CDR3 is TGTGCCAGCAGTTCCTCTGGGACAGAGAACACTGAAGCTTTCTTT. The encoded protein is CASSSSGTENTEAFF.

The CDR3 DNA reads as TGTGCCACCAGCAGAGATGAGGGCGGACCCGACCACAAGCAGTACTTC. Translation: CATSRDEGGPDHKQYF. The chain carries TRBV15 and TRBJ2-7; a weak D match, TRBD2 (5 bases). Germline CDR1 is LNHNV and CDR2 is YYDKDF (reference sequence). The CDR3 consists of 16 residues. V gave up 0 bases and J gave up 8 bases, with 20 bases separating them.

The genes are TRBV5-1 and TRBJ2-7; 12 nucleotides line up with TRBD1. The germline V gene encodes CDR1 SGHRS and CDR2 YFSETQ. J was trimmed by 5 bases and V by 4 bases; bases with no gene match: 7. The CDR3 covers 15 residues. The CDR3: CASSPGTGGGNEQYV. As DNA, the CDR3 is TGCGCCAGCAGCCCCGGGACAGGGGGCGGGAACGAGCAGTACGTC.

In this sample, this clone turned up a few times. The CDR3 is CASSLLAGGGNEQFF. The CDR3 nucleotides are TGTGCCAGCAGCTTATTGGCAGGGGGAGGAAATGAGCAGTTCTTC. The chain recombines TRBV7-3 with TRBJ2-1, with D perhaps matching TRBD1 (7 bases). V was trimmed by 2 bases and J by 7 bases, leaving 15 bases between them. CDR3 size: 15 residues. Germline assignment: CDR1 SGHTA and CDR2 FQGTGA.

The CDR3 DNA sequence: TGCGCCAGCAGCTCCAGCGACAGGGGAAACTATGGCTACACCTTC. This codes for CASSSSDRGNYGYTF. The chain is built from TRBV5-1 and TRBJ1-2; TRBD1 aligns across 8 bases. The CDR3 consists of 15 residues. Germline V gene sequence: CDR1 SGHRS, CDR2 YFSETQ. Unmatched junction bases numbered 6, after V lost 3 bases and J lost 2 bases.

This clone has only one observation. The chain is built from TRBV9 and TRBJ2-7, with TRBD2 matching over 9 bases. CDR3 length: 16 residues. Germline-derived CDR1 and CDR2 are SGDLS and YYNGEE. V shed 3 bases and J 10 bases; nucleotides not matched to a gene: 17. This chain's CDR3 is CASSAGQGLAVEAQYF. The CDR3 DNA sequence: TGTGCCAGCAGCGCAGGTCAGGGACTAGCCGTCGAGGCACAGTACTTC.

This chain uses TRBV7-2 with TRBJ2-7; D is uncertain. Looked up from germline, CDR1 is SGHTA and CDR2 is FQGNSA. This CDR3 contains 12 residues. V was clipped by 2 bases and J by 2 bases, with 4 bases between them. This chain's CDR3 is CASSLLTYEQYF. The CDR3 bases are TGTGCCAGCAGCTTACTTACCTACGAGCAGTACTTC.

V gene TRBV5-1 combines with J gene TRBJ2-1; 10 positions match TRBD2. Losses at the gene ends were 4 bases for V and 1 base for J; bases not matched to a gene: 5. The germline gives CDR1 SGHRS, CDR2 YFSETQ. The CDR3 extends over 16 amino acids. CDR3 sequence reads: CASSRASGSSYNEQFF. The CDR3 nucleotides read TGCGCCAGCAGCAGGGCTAGCGGGAGTTCCTACAATGAGCAGTTCTTC.

A single count supports this clone. The rearrangement joins TRBV29-1 to TRBJ2-1; TRBD2 aligns across 8 bases. The trim removed 4 bases at V and 9 bases at J, leaving 5 bases unmatched. There are 12 residues in the CDR3. From germline, CDR1 is SQVTM and CDR2 ANQGSEA. The chain's CDR3 is CSVAPGTSEQFF. The CDR3 region has the DNA TGCAGCGTTGCTCCAGGGACTAGTGAGCAGTTCTTC.

The chain employs TRBV19 and TRBJ2-7; D not certain. V lost 6 bases and J 2 bases, leaving 11 bases between the germline ends. Germline V gene lookup returns CDR1 LNHDA and CDR2 SQIVND (reference sequence). This CDR3 has 13 amino acids. The CDR3 nucleotides are TGTGCCAGTAGCCCCGGAGTCCCCTACGAGCAGTACTTC. Translated: CASSPGVPYEQYF.

J is TRBJ2-1 and V is TRBV7-8, with 14 bases fitting TRBD2. After removal of 1 base from V and 7 bases from J, the junction contained 3 bases not matched to a gene. The length of the CDR3 is 16 residues. CDR1 and CDR2 (germline): SGHVS, FQNEAQ. The CDR3 bases are TGTGCCAGCAGCTTAGGGGGACTAGCGGGAGCGAATGAGCAGTTCTTC. Its protein product is CASSLGGLAGANEQFF.

The CDR3 loop reads CASSLDRLSGNTIYF. The DNA for the CDR3 is TGTGCCAGCAGCTTGGACAGGCTCTCTGGAAACACCATATATTTT. The genes are TRBV7-9 and TRBJ1-3, with 7 bases aligning to TRBD1. The CDR3 loop spans 15 amino acids. CDR1 SEHNR and CDR2 FQNEAQ come from the germline V gene (reference sequence). After removal of 3 bases from V and 0 bases from J, the junction contained 2 bases not matched to a gene.

The V and J genes are TRBV5-1 and TRBJ2-1; 13 bases map to TRBD2. V gave up 2 bases and J gave up 3 bases; unmatched junction bases: 11. Looked up from germline, CDR1 is SGHRS and CDR2 is YFSETQ. The CDR3 totals 19 residues. CDR3 in DNA: TGCGCCAGCAGCTTTACTGGACTAGCGGGAGCCCCGCGCTACAATGAGCAGTTCTTC. Translation gives CASSFTGLAGAPRYNEQFF. The variable domain in full, with the rest retrieved from reference TRBV5-1 and TRBJ2-1, is KAGVTQTPRYLIKTRGQQVTLSCSPISGHRSVSWYQQTPGQGLQFLFEYFSETQRNKGNFPGRFSGRQFSNSRSEMNVSTLELGDSALYLCASSFTGLAGAPRYNEQFFGPGTRLTVL.

This clone has only a few counts. The chain links TRBV2 to TRBJ2-2; D gene ambiguous. Germline CDR1 SNHLY, CDR2 FYNNEI. This CDR3 has 13 residues. The V end lost 7 bases, the J end lost 8 bases, and 14 bases lay between the germline ends. CDR3 loop: CASTYQAYGELFF. CDR3 DNA: TGTGCCAGCACCTACCAGGCTTATGGGGAGCTGTTTTTT.

The chain recombines TRBV18 with TRBJ2-1; TRBD1 agrees at 7 bases. This CDR3 is 14 amino acids long. V lost 3 bases, J lost 5 bases, and 4 bases stayed unmatched. The germline V gene has CDR1 KGHSH and CDR2 LQKENI. CDR3 nucleotide sequence: TGTGCCAGCTCACCGTACGACAGGGACAATGAGCAGTTCTTC. It translates to CASSPYDRDNEQFF.

In this sample, this clone turned up once. The chain employs TRBV6-5 and TRBJ2-3, with 7 bases aligning to TRBD1. V shed 4 bases and J 1 base; nucleotides not matched to a gene: 5. This CDR3 region has 15 residues. Germline loops: CDR1 MNHEY, CDR2 SVGAGI. The CDR3 DNA reads as TGTGCCAGCAGTTCCCGGGACAGCCGCACAGATACGCAGTATTTT. It specifies CASSSRDSRTDTQYF.